These T cell receptor beta chains were read from a single sample in a study of early T cells in non-severe SARS-CoV-2 infection. A single record per CDR3 protein comes from TCRdb applying MiXCR to the 5' RACE reads. The sample consists of 95,000 to 100,000 distinct CDR3 sequences, approximately 9.9% of them appearing once. Specimen: whole blood. The receptors originated from an adult who was a healthcare worker with PCR-confirmed SARS-CoV-2 infection or an uninfected control (not recorded which). Both conserved end residues are part of each CDR3. D genes are given only for firm matches. Clone size is shown for a subset of rows, as once, few, many or a class of expanded clone.

J gene: TRBJ2-2
clone size: few
D gene: -
V gene: TRBV12-3/TRBV12-4
CDR3 DNA: TGTGCCAGCAGACAAAACACCGGGGAGCTGTTTTTT
CDR3 protein: CASRQNTGELFF

J gene: TRBJ1-1
clone size: many
D gene: -
V gene: TRBV3-1
CDR3 DNA: TGTGCCAGCAGCCCCGGGACAACACTCCCGGAAGCTTTCTTT
CDR3 protein: CASSPGTTLPEAFF

J gene: TRBJ1-2
clone size: many
D gene: TRBD1
V gene: TRBV29-1
CDR3 DNA: TGCAGCACTACTGAGGGGGCGGACATCTATGGCTACACCTTC
CDR3 protein: CSTTEGADIYGYTF

J gene: TRBJ2-6
clone size: -
D gene: -
V gene: TRBV30
CDR3 DNA: TGTGCCTGGACCAACGCTTATGGTCCCTCTGGGGCCAACGTCCTGACTTTC
CDR3 protein: CAWTNAYGPSGANVLTF

J gene: TRBJ1-1
clone size: many
D gene: -
V gene: TRBV5-6
CDR3 DNA: TGTGCCAGCAGCTTGTTTGAGGGCCTCCGGAACACTGAAGCTTTCTTT
CDR3 protein: CASSLFEGLRNTEAFF

J gene: TRBJ1-5
clone size: many
D gene: -
V gene: TRBV24-1
CDR3 DNA: TGTGCCACCAGCTCGGACAGAGCCGGCGGTCAGCCCCAGCATTTT
CDR3 protein: CATSSDRAGGQPQHF

J gene: TRBJ1-4
clone size: few
D gene: -
V gene: TRBV4-1
CDR3 DNA: TGCGCCAGCAGCCACCGTCGGACTAATGAAAAACTGTTTTTT
CDR3 protein: CASSHRRTNEKLFF

J gene: TRBJ1-2
clone size: -
D gene: -
V gene: TRBV12-3/TRBV12-4
CDR3 DNA: TGTGCCAGCAGTTCCAATTCCTATGGCTACACCTTC
CDR3 protein: CASSSNSYGYTF

J gene: TRBJ1-2
clone size: few
D gene: TRBD1
V gene: TRBV7-9
CDR3 DNA: TGTGCCAGCAGCTCGACAGGGGACTATGGCTACACCTTC
CDR3 protein: CASSSTGDYGYTF

J gene: TRBJ2-1
clone size: few
D gene: -
V gene: TRBV3-1
CDR3 DNA: TGTGCCAGCAGCCAACTCAACTTCTTGAATGAGCAGTTCTTC
CDR3 protein: CASSQLNFLNEQFF

J gene: TRBJ1-3
clone size: many
D gene: -
V gene: TRBV7-9
CDR3 DNA: TGTGCCAGCAGCTCCCCGGGGTCCGGAAACACCATATATTTT
CDR3 protein: CASSSPGSGNTIYF

J gene: TRBJ2-1
clone size: few
D gene: TRBD2
V gene: TRBV20-1
CDR3 DNA: TGCAGTGCTCCCCCAGCGGGAGGTTACAATGAGCAGTTCTTC
CDR3 protein: CSAPPAGGYNEQFF

J gene: TRBJ2-1
clone size: -
D gene: TRBD2
V gene: TRBV12-5
CDR3 DNA: TGTGCTAGTGGTTTGGTCAGCGGGGGGAGAGATGTTGAGCAGTTCTTC
CDR3 protein: CASGLVSGGRDVEQFF

J gene: TRBJ2-1
clone size: few
D gene: -
V gene: TRBV6-1
CDR3 DNA: TGTGCCAGCAGGGGCCTTAGCGATGAGCAGTTCTTC
CDR3 protein: CASRGLSDEQFF

J gene: TRBJ2-7
clone size: few
D gene: -
V gene: TRBV24-1
CDR3 DNA: TGTGCCACCAGTGATTTGACGAGGCAGTACTTC
CDR3 protein: CATSDLTRQYF

J gene: TRBJ1-4
clone size: few
D gene: -
V gene: TRBV12-3/TRBV12-4
CDR3 DNA: TGTGCCAGCAGTTACCAGGGGACAACTAATGAAAAACTGTTTTTT
CDR3 protein: CASSYQGTTNEKLFF

J gene: TRBJ1-1
clone size: -
D gene: -
V gene: TRBV4-1
CDR3 DNA: TGCGCCAGCAGCCAAGAGACAGTGGGCACTGAAGCTTTCTTT
CDR3 protein: CASSQETVGTEAFF

J gene: TRBJ2-3
clone size: few
D gene: -
V gene: TRBV10-1
CDR3 DNA: TGCGCCAGCAGTGAGTCTACAGGCACAGATACGCAGTATTTT
CDR3 protein: CASSESTGTDTQYF

J gene: TRBJ1-5
clone size: -
D gene: TRBD1
V gene: TRBV12-3/TRBV12-4
CDR3 DNA: TGTGCCAGCAGTCCCGACAGGGTTTCCAATCAGCCCCAGCATTTT
CDR3 protein: CASSPDRVSNQPQHF

J gene: TRBJ1-1
clone size: -
D gene: -
V gene: TRBV10-3
CDR3 DNA: TGTGCCATCAGTGAGATTACAAACCTCCCAATGAACACTGAAGCTTTCTTT
CDR3 protein: CAISEITNLPMNTEAFF

J gene: TRBJ2-1
clone size: many
D gene: TRBD2
V gene: TRBV2
CDR3 DNA: TGTGCCACCAATCTAGCGGGGGGGACTACGGAGCAGTTCTTC
CDR3 protein: CATNLAGGTTEQFF

J gene: TRBJ2-3
clone size: few
D gene: -
V gene: TRBV29-1
CDR3 DNA: TGCAGCGTTGAAGGCACAAGGGCGCTTGCAGATACGCAGTATTTT
CDR3 protein: CSVEGTRALADTQYF

J gene: TRBJ1-1
clone size: -
D gene: -
V gene: TRBV7-9
CDR3 DNA: TGTGCCAGCAGTGGGGTGGGGTACACTGAAGCTTTCTTT
CDR3 protein: CASSGVGYTEAFF

J gene: TRBJ1-1
clone size: many
D gene: TRBD1
V gene: TRBV28
CDR3 DNA: TGTGCCAGCAGTTCGACAGGGGGCGATGGAACTGAAGCTTTCTTT
CDR3 protein: CASSSTGGDGTEAFF

J gene: TRBJ2-7
clone size: few
D gene: -
V gene: TRBV29-1
CDR3 DNA: TGCAGCGTCAAAAAAACCTCCTACGAGCAGTACTTC
CDR3 protein: CSVKKTSYEQYF

J gene: TRBJ2-1
clone size: few
D gene: -
V gene: TRBV7-6
CDR3 DNA: TGTGCCAGCAGCTTAGTGCAGCACAATGAGCAGTTCTTC
CDR3 protein: CASSLVQHNEQFF

J gene: TRBJ1-5
clone size: few
D gene: -
V gene: TRBV28
CDR3 DNA: TGTGCCAGCAGTTCCCGTGGACAGCGCAATCAGCCCCAGCATTTT
CDR3 protein: CASSSRGQRNQPQHF

J gene: TRBJ1-3
clone size: -
D gene: TRBD1
V gene: TRBV4-1
CDR3 DNA: TGCGCCAGCAGCCAGCAGGGGGCGCGAGGAAACACCATATATTTT
CDR3 protein: CASSQQGARGNTIYF

J gene: TRBJ1-3
clone size: many
D gene: -
V gene: TRBV6-5
CDR3 DNA: TGTGCCAGCACGGAGGGCAGGCCGGGGAACACCATATATTTT
CDR3 protein: CASTEGRPGNTIYF

J gene: TRBJ2-7
clone size: many
D gene: -
V gene: TRBV5-1
CDR3 DNA: TGCGCCAGCAGCTTGGGGGACTACGAGCAGTACTTC
CDR3 protein: CASSLGDYEQYF

J gene: TRBJ2-7
clone size: -
D gene: -
V gene: TRBV5-5
CDR3 DNA: TGTGCCAGCAGCTTGACCGGCACTGGACTAAACTACGAGCAGTACTTC
CDR3 protein: CASSLTGTGLNYEQYF

J gene: TRBJ2-5
clone size: many
D gene: -
V gene: TRBV7-9
CDR3 DNA: TGTGCCAGCAGCCTCAGGAGGGACGGGGAGACCCAGTACTTC
CDR3 protein: CASSLRRDGETQYF

J gene: TRBJ2-3
clone size: many
D gene: TRBD2
V gene: TRBV12-3/TRBV12-4
CDR3 DNA: TGTGCCAGCAGAAACGGACTAGCGGGAGAGGGAGATACGCAGTATTTT
CDR3 protein: CASRNGLAGEGDTQYF